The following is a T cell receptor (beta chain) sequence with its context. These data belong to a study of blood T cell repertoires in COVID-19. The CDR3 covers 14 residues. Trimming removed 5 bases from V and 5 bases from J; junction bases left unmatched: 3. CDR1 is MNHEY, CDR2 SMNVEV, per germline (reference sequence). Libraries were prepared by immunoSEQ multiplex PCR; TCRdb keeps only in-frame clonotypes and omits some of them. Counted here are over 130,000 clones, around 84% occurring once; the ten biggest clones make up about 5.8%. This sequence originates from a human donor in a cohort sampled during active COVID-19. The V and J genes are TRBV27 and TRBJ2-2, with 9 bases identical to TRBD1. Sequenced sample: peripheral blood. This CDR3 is CASSVTGGTGELFF. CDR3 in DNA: TGTGCCAGCAGTGTGACAGGGGGGACCGGGGAGCTGTTTTTT.